This TCR beta chain was profiled in a study of cytomegalovirus exposure and HLA in healthy donors. About the research overall: Early on, a data release was issued that held 80 million to 90 million unique TCRs from HLA-typed donors. Genotyping showed less than 85% of about 370 donors falling in the Caucasian-associated ancestry cluster. Overall study results and limits: Available immune exposure information was restricted to CMV serostatus only. In a later analysis, a missense DCLRE1C variant was linked to TCR beta V- and J-gene trimming.

It was with 60 Vbeta and 13 Jbeta primers that the PCR ran. Sequencing used immunoSEQ multiplex PCR; TCRdb keeps in-frame clones, though not all of them. The sample contains around 190,000 clones, 65% to 85% of which appear only once. The CDR3 loop spans 14 amino acids. Looked up from germline, CDR1 is MDHEN and CDR2 is SYDVKM. As concerns this clone: Its antigen remains unknown. One junction end disagrees with the germline gene, perhaps due to a read error.

The chain joins TRBV28 to TRBJ2-7; 10 bases are a match to TRBD2. This TCR was sampled from a woman in her twenties or thirties in good health and CMV-seronegative. The sequenced sample consisted of PBMCs. As DNA, the CDR3 is TGTGCCAGCAGTTTCGGACTAGCGGACTACGAGCGGTACTTC. Protein sequence: CASSFGLADYERYF.